This TCR beta chain was sequenced in a study of blood T cells in healthy people across ages. PCR was performed a second time for roughly 6 to 12 cycles using a sample-barcoded 5' primer and a J-beta primer mix. TCRdb re-derived calls from the 5' RACE reads in MiXCR, one entry per CDR3 protein. In the table there are approximately 680,000 distinct CDR3 sequences, about 30% of which are singletons. The CDR3 is 17 amino acids. The J segment lost 7 bases and the V segment lost 0 bases, leaving 8 bases of the junction unmatched. CDR1 is SGHDT, CDR2 YYEEEE, per germline. This TCR came from a woman of 80 years or more in good health. Sequenced material: blood. The V call is TRBV5-6, the J call TRBJ1-5; TRBD1 agrees at 12 bases. CDR3 protein: CASSLAPGQGALQPQHF. As DNA, the CDR3 is TGTGCCAGCAGCTTGGCTCCGGGACAGGGGGCCCTACAGCCCCAGCATTTT.